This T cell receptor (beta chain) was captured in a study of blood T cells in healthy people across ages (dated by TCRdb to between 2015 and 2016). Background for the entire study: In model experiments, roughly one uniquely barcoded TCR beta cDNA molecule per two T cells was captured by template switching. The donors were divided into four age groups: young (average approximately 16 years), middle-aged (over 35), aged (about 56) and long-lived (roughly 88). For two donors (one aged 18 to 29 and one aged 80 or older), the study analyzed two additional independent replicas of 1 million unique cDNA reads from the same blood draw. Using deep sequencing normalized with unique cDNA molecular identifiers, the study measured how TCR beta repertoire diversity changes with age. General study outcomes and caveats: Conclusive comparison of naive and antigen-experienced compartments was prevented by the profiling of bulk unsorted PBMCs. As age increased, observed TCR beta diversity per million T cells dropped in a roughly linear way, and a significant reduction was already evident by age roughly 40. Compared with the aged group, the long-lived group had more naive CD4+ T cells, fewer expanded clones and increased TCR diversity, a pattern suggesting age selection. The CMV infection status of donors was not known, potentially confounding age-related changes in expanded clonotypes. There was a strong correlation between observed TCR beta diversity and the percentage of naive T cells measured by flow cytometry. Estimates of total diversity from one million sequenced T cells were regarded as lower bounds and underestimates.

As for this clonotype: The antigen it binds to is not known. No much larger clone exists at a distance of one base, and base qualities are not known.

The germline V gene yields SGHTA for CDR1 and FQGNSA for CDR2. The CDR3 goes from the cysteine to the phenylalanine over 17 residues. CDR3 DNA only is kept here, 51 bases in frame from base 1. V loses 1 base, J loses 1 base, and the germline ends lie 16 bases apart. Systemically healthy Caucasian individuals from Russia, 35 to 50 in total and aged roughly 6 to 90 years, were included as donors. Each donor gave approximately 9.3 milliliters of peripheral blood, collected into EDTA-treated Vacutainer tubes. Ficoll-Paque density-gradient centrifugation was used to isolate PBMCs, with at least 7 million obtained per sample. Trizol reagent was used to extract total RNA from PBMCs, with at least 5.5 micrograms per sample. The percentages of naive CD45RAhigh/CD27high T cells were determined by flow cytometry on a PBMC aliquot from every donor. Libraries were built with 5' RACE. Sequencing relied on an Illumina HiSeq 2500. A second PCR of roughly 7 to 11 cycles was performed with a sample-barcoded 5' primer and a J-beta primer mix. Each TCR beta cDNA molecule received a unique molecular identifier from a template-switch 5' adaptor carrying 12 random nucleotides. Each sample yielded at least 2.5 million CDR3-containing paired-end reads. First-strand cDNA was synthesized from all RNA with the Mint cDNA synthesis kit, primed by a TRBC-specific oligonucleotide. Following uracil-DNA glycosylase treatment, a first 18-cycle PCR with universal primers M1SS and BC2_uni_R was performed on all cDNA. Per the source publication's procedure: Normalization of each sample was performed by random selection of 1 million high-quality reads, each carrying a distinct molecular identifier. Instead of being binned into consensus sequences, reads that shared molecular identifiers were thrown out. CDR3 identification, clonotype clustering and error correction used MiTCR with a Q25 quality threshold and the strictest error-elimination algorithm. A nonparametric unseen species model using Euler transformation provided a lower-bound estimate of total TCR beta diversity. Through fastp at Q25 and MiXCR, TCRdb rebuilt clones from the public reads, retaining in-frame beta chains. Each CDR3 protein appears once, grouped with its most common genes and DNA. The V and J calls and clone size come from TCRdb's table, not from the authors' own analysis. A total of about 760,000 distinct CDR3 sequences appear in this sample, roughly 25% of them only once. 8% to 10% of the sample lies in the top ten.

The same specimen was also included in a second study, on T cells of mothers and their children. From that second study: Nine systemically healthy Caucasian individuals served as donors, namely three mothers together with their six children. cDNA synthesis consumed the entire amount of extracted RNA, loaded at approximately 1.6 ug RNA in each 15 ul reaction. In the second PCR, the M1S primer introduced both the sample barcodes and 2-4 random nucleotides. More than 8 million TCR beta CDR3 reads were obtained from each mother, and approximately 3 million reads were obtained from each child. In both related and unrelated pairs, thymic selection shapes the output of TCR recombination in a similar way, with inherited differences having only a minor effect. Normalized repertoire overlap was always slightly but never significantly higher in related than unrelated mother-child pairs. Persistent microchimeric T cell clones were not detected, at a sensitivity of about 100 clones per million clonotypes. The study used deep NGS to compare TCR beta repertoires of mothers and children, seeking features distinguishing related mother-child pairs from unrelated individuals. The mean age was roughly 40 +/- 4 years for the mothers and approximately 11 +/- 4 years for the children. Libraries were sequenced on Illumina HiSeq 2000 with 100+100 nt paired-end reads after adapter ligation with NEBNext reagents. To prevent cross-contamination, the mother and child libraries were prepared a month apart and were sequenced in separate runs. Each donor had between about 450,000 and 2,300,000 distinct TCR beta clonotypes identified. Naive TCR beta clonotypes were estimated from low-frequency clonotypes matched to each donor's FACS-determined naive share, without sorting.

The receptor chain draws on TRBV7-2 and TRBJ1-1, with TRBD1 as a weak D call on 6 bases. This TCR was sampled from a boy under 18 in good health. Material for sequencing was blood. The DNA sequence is TGTGCCAGCAGCTTAGATAGGTGGACAGCCTCGAACACTGAAGCTTTCTTT. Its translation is CASSLDRWTASNTEAFF.